This T cell receptor (beta chain) was sequenced during a study of PD-1 blockade in classical Hodgkin lymphoma. Profiled with immunoSEQ multiplex PCR; TCRdb holds only in-frame clones, not every one. The table has 50,000 to 75,000 clones, 88% seen once. Germline CDR1 GTSNPN, CDR2 SVGIG (reference sequence). The CDR3 sequence is 13 residues long. Trimming took 0 bases from V and 7 from J; bases not matched to a gene: 2. All trial patients relapsed after autologous stem cell transplantation. J is TRBJ1-4 and V is TRBV30, with 7 bases that match TRBD1. This sample comprised peripheral blood mononuclear cells (PBMCs), obtained at baseline. This sequence originates from a human donor with classical Hodgkin lymphoma. CDR3: CAWSVQGSEKLFF. The CDR3 DNA reads as TGTGCCTGGAGTGTACAGGGGAGTGAAAAACTGTTTTTT.